The text below deals with one TCR beta chain. The source of the sample is a study of blood T cell repertoires in COVID-19. Across the whole study: COVID-19 samples, acute and convalescent, were from the United States, Italy and Spain. PBMCs, B-cell-depleted T cells, or T cells were the source of the cDNA or gDNA that made up the material.

Original methodology: Estimation of nucleated cell counts was performed using reference gene primer amplification. Here immunoSEQ multiplex PCR was the method, and the copy in TCRdb shows in-frame clones only, minus some. V and J calls plus clone size are reproduced from that table; the DNA served to infer D and trimming. The sample has 220,000 or so clones, around 80% seen once. The CDR3 is 13 amino acids. The germline V gene has CDR1 SGHRS and CDR2 YFSETQ. V was trimmed by 4 bases and J by 4 bases, leaving 9 bases between them. The sample taken for sequencing was peripheral blood. This TCR derives from a woman between 65 and 79 years old with acute or convalescent COVID-19. The chain carries TRBV5-1 and TRBJ1-3; no firm D call. The CDR3 loop reads CASSAGGGNTIYF. The CDR3 region has the DNA TGCGCCAGCAGCGCAGGCGGGGGAAACACCATATATTTT.